This T cell receptor (beta chain) was profiled in a study of blood T cell repertoires in COVID-19. Study context: Cohort 3 donors were reported recovered after two negative PCRs, clearance, or symptom resolution.

The CDR3 runs to 16 residues. Germline values: CDR1 SGHTA, CDR2 FQGNSA. J was trimmed by 0 bases and V by 6 bases; bases with no gene match: 6. In the original workflow: Counts of nucleated cells, estimated from reference gene primer amplification, were obtained. Sequenced by immunoSEQ multiplex PCR; TCRdb stores in-frame clones only, minus some. V and J calls plus clone size are reproduced from that table; the DNA served to infer D and trimming. The sample records more than 120,000 clones, nearly 85% being singletons. This clone showed up just once. The sequence was obtained from a man aged 50 to 59 in a cohort exposed to, infected with or recovered from COVID-19 (not recorded which). This chain uses TRBV7-2 with TRBJ2-2; the match to TRBD2 covers 8 bases. The sample taken for sequencing was PBMCs or T cells enriched from blood (not recorded which). Here the CDR3 reads CASSSGTRTNTGELFF. The DNA for the CDR3 is TGTGCCAGCAGTTCCGGGACTAGGACGAACACCGGGGAGCTGTTTTTT.